This T cell receptor delta chain was sequenced in a study of gamma-delta chains in newborns, infants, children (dated by TCRdb to the late 2010s). Regarding the study in general: In the study title, it is stated that polyclonal expansion of innate gammadelta T cells is driven by microbial exposure immediately after birth. Right after human newborns were born, the researchers looked at the way microbial exposure shaped their populations of innate gammadelta T cells.

The sample was run on an Illumina MiSeq. After TCRdb called clones again from the public reads with CATT, rows with identical DNA were merged. The table for this sample lists more than 850 delta-chain clones; under 8.5% of them were counted only once. The top ten clones comprise 27% of the sample. This clone was seen more than once but under ten times. The specificity of this receptor is unknown. Just one base apart from a much larger clone, this may be a read error. In the germline V gene, CDR1 corresponds to GEAIGNYY and CDR2 to EKD. The CDR3, from cysteine to phenylalanine, totals 18 residues. CDR3 DNA only is kept here, 54 bases in frame from base 1.

The TCR sequence derives from a child who was a newborn, infant or young child, either healthy, febrile or measles-vaccinated (not recorded which). The chain is encoded by TRDV2 joined to TRDJ3; 9 junctional bases match TRDD3. Sequenced: blood. The base sequence is TGTGCCTGTGACGTACTGGGGGAAAGCTCCTGGGGCACCCGACAGATGTTTTTC. Its protein is CACDVLGESSWGTRQMFF.